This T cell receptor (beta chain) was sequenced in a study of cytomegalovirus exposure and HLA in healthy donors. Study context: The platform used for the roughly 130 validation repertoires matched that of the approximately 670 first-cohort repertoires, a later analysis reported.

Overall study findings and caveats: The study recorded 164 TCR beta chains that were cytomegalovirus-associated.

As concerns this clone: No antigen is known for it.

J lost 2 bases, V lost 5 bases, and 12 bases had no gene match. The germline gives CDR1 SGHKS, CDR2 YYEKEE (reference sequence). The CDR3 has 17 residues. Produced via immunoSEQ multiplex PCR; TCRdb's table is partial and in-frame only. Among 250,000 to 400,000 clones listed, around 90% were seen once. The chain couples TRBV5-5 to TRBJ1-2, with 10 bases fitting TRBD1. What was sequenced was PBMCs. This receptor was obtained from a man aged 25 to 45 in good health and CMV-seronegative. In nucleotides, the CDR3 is TGTGCCAGCAGGCTAGCAGCTGGACAGGGGGGGAACTATGGCTACACCTTC. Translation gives CASRLAAGQGGNYGYTF. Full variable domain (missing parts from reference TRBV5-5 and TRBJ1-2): DAGVTQSPTHLIKTRGQQVTLRCSPISGHKSVSWYQQVLGQGPQFIFQYYEKEERGRGNFPDRFSARQFPNYSSELNVNALLLGDSALYLCASRLAAGQGGNYGYTFGSGTRLTVV.